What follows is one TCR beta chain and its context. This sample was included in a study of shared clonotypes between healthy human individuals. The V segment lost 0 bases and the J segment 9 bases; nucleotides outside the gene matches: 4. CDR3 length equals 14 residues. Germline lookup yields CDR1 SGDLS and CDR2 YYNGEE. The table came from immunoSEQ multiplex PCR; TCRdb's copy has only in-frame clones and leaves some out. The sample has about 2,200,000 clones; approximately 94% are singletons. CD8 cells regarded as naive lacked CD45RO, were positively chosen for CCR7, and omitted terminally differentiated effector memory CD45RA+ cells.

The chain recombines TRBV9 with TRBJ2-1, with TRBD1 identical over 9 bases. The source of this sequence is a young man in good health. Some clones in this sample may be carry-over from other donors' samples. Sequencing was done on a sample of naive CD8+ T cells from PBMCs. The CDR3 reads CASSVVGTGFEQFF. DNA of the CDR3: TGTGCCAGCAGCGTAGTCGGGACAGGGTTTGAGCAGTTCTTC.